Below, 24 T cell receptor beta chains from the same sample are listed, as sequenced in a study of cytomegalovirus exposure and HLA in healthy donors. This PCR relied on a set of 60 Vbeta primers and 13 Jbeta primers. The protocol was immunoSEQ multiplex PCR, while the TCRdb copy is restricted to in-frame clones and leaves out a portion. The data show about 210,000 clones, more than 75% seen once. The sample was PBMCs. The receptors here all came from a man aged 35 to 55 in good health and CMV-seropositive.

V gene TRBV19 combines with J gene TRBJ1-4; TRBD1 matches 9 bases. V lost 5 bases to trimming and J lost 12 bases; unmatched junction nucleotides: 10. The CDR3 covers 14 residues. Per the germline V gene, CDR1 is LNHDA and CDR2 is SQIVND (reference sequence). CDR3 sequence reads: CASSPGTGPRELFF. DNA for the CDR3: TGTGCCAGTAGTCCCGGGACAGGGCCCAGGGAACTGTTTTTT.

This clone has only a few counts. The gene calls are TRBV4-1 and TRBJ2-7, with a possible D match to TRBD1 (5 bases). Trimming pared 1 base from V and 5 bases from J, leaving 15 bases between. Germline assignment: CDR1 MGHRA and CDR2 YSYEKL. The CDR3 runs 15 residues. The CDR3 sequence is CASSQVVAGKNEQYF. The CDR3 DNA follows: TGCGCCAGCAGCCAAGTCGTGGCAGGGAAGAACGAGCAGTACTTC.

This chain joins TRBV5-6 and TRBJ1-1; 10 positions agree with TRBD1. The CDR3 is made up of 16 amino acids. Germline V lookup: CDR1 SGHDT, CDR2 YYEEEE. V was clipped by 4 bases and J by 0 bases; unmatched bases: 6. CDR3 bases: TGTGCCAGCAGCAGGCGGACAGGGGGTATGAACACTGAAGCTTTCTTT. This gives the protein CASSRRTGGMNTEAFF.

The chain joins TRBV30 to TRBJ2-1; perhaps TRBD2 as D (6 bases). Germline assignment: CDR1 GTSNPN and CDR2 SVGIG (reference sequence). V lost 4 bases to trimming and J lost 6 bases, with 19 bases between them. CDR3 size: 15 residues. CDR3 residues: CAWNPTSSGSNEQFF. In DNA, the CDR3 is TGTGCCTGGAATCCGACTAGTTCGGGGAGCAATGAGCAGTTCTTC.

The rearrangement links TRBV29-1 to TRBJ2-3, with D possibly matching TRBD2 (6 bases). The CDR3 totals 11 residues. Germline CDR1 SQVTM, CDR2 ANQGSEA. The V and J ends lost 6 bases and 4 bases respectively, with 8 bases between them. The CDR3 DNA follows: TGCAGCGTGGGACTCGCAGATACGCAGTATTTT. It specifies CSVGLADTQYF.

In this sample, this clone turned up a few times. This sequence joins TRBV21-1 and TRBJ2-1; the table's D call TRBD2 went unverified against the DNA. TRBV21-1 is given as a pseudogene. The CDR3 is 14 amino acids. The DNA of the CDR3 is TGTGCCAGCAGCAAAGATGCTAGCGGGAGGTGCTCGATCTTC. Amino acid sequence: CASSKDASGRCSIF.

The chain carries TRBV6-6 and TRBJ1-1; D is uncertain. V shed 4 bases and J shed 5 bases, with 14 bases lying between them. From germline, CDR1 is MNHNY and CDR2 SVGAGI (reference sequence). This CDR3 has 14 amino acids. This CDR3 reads CASSSPGRKTEAFF. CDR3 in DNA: TGTGCCAGCAGTTCGCCGGGTCGGAAGACTGAAGCTTTCTTT.

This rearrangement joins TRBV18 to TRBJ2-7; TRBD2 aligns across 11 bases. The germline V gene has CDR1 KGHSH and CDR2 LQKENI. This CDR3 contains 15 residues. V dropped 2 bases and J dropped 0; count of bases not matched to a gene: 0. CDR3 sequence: CASSPTSGSSYEQYF. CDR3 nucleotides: TGTGCCAGCTCACCAACTAGCGGGAGCTCCTACGAGCAGTACTTC.

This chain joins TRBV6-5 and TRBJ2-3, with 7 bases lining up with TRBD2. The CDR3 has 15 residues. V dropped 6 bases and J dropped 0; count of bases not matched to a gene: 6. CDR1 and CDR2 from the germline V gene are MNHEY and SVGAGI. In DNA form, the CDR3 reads TGTGCCAGCAGGGAGCGGGGCCTTAGCACAGATACGCAGTATTTT. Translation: CASRERGLSTDTQYF.

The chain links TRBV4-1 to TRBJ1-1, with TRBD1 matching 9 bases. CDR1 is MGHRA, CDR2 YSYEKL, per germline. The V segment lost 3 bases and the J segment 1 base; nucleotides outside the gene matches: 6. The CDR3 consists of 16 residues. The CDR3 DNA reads TGCGCCAGCAGCCACTTGGACAGGGGTTGGAACACTGAAGCTTTCTTT. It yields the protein CASSHLDRGWNTEAFF.

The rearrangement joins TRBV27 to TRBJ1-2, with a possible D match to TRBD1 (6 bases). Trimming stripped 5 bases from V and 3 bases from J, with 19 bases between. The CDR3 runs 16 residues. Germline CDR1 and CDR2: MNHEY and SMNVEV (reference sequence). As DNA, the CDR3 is TGTGCCAGCAGTGGGGGACAAACAGGCGCGTACTATGGCTACACCTTC. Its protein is CASSGGQTGAYYGYTF.

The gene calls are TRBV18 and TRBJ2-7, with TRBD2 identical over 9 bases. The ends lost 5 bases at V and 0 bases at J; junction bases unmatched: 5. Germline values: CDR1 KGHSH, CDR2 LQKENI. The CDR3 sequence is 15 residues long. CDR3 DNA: TGTGCCAGCTCAGTAGCGGGAGCCCTCTCCTACGAGCAGTACTTC. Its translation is CASSVAGALSYEQYF. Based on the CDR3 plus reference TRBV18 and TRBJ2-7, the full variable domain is NAGVMQNPRHLVRRRGQEARLRCSPMKGHSHVYWYRQLPEEGLKFMVYLQKENIIDESGMPKERFSAEFPKEGPSILRIQQVVRGDSAAYFCASSVAGALSYEQYFGPGTRLTVT.

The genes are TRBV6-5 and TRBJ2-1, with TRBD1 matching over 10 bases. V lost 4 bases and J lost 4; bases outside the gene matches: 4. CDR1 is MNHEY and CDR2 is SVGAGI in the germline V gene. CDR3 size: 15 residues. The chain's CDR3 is CASSFDRGLYNEQFF. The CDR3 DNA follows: TGTGCCAGCAGTTTCGACAGGGGGCTTTACAATGAGCAGTTCTTC.

CDR3 in amino acids: CASSILAASNEKLFF. DNA for the CDR3: TGTGCCAGTAGTATATTGGCTGCTTCTAATGAAAAACTGTTTTTT. The V and J genes are TRBV19 and TRBJ1-4; D not resolved. V lost 2 bases to trimming and J lost 3 bases, with 10 bases between them. Germline CDR1 LNHDA, CDR2 SQIVND (reference sequence). The CDR3 extends over 15 amino acids.

As DNA, the CDR3 is TGCGCCAGCAGACCCGGGACTAGCGGGAGTGGGGAGCTGTTTTTT. It specifies CASRPGTSGSGELFF. V gene TRBV10-1 combines with J gene TRBJ2-2; 14 bases map to TRBD2. Losses at the gene ends were 6 bases for V and 8 bases for J; bases not matched to a gene: 5. The germline CDR1 and CDR2 sequences are WNHNN and SYGVQD (reference sequence). The CDR3 contains 15 residues.

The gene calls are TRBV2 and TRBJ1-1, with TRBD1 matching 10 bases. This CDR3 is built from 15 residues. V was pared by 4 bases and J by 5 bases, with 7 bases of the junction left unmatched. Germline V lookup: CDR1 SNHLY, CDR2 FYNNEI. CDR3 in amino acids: CASSVVGTGVTEAFF. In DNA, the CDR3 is TGTGCCAGCAGTGTTGTAGGGACAGGGGTAACTGAAGCTTTCTTT.

CDR3: CASSLGDGGGEQYV. DNA of the CDR3: TGTGCCAGCTCACTAGGGGACGGCGGGGGTGAGCAGTACGTC. The rearrangement joins TRBV18 to TRBJ2-7; 7 nucleotides line up with TRBD2. The CDR3 sequence is 14 residues long. Trimming took 4 bases from V and 7 from J; bases not matched to a gene: 10. Per the germline V gene, CDR1 is KGHSH and CDR2 is LQKENI.

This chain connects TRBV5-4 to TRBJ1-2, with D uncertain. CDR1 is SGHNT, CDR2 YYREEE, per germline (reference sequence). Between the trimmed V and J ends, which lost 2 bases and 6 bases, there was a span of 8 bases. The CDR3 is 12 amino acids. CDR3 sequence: CASSLGEDGYTF. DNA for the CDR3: TGTGCCAGCAGCTTAGGAGAAGATGGCTACACCTTC. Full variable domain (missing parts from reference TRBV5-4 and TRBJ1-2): ETGVTQSPTHLIKTRGQQVTLRCSSQSGHNTVSWYQQALGQGPQFIFQYYREEENGRGNFPPRFSGLQFPNYSSELNVNALELDDSALYLCASSLGEDGYTFGSGTRLTVV.

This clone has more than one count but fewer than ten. The CDR3 DNA sequence: TGCGCCACCCAAGCGGTGGGATACAATGAGCAGTTCTTC. Its protein is CATQAVGYNEQFF. V and J are TRBV10-1 and TRBJ2-1; perhaps TRBD2 as D (5 bases). This CDR3 comprises 13 residues. V shed 10 bases and J shed 4 bases, with 14 bases lying between them. From germline, CDR1 is WNHNN and CDR2 SYGVQD (reference sequence).

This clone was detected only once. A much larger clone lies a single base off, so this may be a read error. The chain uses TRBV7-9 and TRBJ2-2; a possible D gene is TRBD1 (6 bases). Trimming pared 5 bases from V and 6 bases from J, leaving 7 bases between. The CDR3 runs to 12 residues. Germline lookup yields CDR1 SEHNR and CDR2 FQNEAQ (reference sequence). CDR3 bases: TGTGCCAGCAGCACAGGGTCCGGGGAGCTGTTTTTT. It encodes CASSTGSGELFF.

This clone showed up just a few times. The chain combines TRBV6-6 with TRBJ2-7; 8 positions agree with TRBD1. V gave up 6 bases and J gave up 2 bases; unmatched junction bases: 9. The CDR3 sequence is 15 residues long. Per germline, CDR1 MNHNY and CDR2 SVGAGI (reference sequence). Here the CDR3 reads CASSQPRTGTYEQYF. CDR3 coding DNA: TGTGCCAGCAGCCAGCCACGGACAGGGACCTACGAGCAGTACTTC.

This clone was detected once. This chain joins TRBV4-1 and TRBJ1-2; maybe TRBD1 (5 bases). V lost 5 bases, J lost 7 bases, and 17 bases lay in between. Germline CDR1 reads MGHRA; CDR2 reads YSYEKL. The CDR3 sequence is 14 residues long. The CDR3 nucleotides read TGCGCCAGCAGCGACCCAGCAGGGCCTCGTGGCTACACCTTC. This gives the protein CASSDPAGPRGYTF.

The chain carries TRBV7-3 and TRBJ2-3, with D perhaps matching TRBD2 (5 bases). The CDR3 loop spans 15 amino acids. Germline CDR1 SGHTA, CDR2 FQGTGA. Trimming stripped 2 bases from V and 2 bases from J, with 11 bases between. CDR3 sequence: CASSLGSQSTDTQYF. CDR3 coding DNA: TGTGCCAGCAGCTTAGGGAGTCAGTCCACAGATACGCAGTATTTT.

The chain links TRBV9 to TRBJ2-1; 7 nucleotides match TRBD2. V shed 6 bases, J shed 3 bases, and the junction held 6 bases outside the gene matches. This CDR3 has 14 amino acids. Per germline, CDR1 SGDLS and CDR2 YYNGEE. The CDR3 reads CASNLGTNYNEQFF. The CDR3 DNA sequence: TGTGCCAGCAATCTGGGGACTAACTACAATGAGCAGTTCTTC.